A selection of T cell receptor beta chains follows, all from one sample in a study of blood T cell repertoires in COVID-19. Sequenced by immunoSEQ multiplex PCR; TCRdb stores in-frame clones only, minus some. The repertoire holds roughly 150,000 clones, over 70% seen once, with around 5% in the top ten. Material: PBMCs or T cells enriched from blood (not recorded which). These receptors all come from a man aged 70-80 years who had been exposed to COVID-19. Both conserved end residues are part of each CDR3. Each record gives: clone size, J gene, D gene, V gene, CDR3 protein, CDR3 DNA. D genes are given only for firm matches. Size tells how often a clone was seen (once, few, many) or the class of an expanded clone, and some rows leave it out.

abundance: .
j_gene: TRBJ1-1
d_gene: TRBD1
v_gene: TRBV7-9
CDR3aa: CASSPGQGSTEAFF
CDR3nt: TGTGCCAGCAGCCCTGGACAGGGGAGTACTGAAGCTTTCTTT

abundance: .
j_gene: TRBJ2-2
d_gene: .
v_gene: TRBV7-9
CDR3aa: CASTPPGPNTGELFF
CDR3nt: TGTGCCAGCACCCCCCCAGGCCCGAACACCGGGGAGCTGTTTTTT

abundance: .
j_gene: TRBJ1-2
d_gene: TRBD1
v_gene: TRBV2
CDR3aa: CASRPGQGLGGYTF
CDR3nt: TGTGCCAGCAGACCGGGACAGGGCCTAGGTGGCTACACCTTC

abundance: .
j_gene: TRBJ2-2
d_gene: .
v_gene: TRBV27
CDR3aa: CASSLGPMNTGELFF
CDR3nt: TGTGCCAGCAGTTTGGGGCCAATGAACACCGGGGAGCTGTTTTTT

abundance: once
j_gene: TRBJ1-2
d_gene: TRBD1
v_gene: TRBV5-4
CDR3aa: CASSLATGGGRNYGYTF
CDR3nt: TGTGCCAGCAGCTTGGCGACAGGGGGCGGGAGGAACTATGGCTACACCTTC

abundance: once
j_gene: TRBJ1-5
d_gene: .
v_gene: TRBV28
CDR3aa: CASWGEPAGGGYSNQPQHF
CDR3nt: TGTGCCAGCTGGGGGGAACCAGCAGGTGGGGGATATAGCAATCAGCCCCAGCATTTT

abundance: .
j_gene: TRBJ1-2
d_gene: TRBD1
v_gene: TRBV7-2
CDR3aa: CASSGGTGDSYGYTF
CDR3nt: TGTGCCAGCAGCGGGGGAACAGGGGACAGCTATGGCTACACCTTC

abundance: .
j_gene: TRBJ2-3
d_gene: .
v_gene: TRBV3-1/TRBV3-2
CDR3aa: CASSQVRDTQYF
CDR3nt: TGTGCCAGCAGCCAAGTGAGAGATACGCAGTATTTT

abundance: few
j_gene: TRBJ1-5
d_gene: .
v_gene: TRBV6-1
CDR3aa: CASSEIFGSNQPQHF
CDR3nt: TGTGCCAGCAGTGAGATTTTCGGTAGCAATCAGCCCCAGCATTTT

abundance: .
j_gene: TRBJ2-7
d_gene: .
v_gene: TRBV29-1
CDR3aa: CSRDTTYEQYF
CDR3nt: TGCAGCCGGGACACTACCTACGAGCAGTACTTC

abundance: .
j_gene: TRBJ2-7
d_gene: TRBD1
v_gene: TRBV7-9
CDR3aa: CASSPRTGVLSWGEQYF
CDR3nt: TGTGCCAGCAGCCCAAGGACAGGGGTTCTTTCCTGGGGTGAGCAGTACTTC

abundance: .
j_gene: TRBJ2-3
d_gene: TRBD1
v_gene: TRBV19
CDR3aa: CASSSGQGPLTDTQYF
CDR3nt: TGTGCCAGTAGTTCCGGACAGGGTCCTTTGACAGATACGCAGTATTTT

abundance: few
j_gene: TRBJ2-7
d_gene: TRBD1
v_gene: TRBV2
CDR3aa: CASSARGRSGEQYF
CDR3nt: TGTGCCAGCAGTGCCAGGGGGCGGAGTGGTGAGCAGTACTTC

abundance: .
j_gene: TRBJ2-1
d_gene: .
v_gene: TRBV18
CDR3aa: CASSPLRSNDEQFF
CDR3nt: TGTGCCAGCTCACCCCTGCGGAGTAACGATGAGCAGTTCTTC

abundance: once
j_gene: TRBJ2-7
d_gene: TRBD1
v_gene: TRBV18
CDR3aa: CASSRTGKEYEQYF
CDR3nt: TGTGCCAGCTCAAGGACAGGGAAGGAGTACGAGCAGTACTTC

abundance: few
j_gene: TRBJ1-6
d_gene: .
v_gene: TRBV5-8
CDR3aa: CASSPLGSNSPLHF
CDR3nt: TGTGCCAGCAGTCCCCTGGGGAGCAATTCACCCCTCCACTTT

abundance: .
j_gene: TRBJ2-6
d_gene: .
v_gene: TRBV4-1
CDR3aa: CASSQDLGASGANVLTF
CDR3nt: TGCGCCAGCAGCCAAGACTTGGGGGCCTCTGGGGCCAACGTCCTGACTTTC

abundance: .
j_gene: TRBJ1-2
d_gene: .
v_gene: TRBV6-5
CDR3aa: CASSSGEGRSYGYTF
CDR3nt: TGTGCCAGCAGCTCAGGGGAAGGAAGAAGCTATGGCTACACCTTC

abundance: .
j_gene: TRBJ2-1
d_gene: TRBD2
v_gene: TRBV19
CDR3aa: CASSIWSTGTSGSGEQFF
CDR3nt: TGTGCCAGTAGTATATGGAGTACGGGGACTAGCGGGAGTGGTGAGCAGTTCTTC

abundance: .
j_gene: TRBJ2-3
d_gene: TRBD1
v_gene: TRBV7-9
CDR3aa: CASSFEGGRDTQYF
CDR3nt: TGTGCCAGCAGCTTCGAAGGGGGCAGGGATACGCAGTATTTT

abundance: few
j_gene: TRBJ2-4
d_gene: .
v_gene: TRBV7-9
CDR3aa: CASSLKGRTSRAKNIQYF
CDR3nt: TGTGCCAGCAGCTTAAAGGGGCGAACTAGCCGAGCCAAAAACATTCAGTACTTC

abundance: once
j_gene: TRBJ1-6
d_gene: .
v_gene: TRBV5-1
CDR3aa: CASSPNGQLNSPLHF
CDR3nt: TGCGCCAGCAGCCCAAACGGACAGCTCAATTCACCCCTCCACTTT

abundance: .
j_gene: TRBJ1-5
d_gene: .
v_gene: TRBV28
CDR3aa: CASLKGVQPQHF
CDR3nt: TGTGCCAGCCTTAAGGGGGTTCAGCCCCAGCATTTT

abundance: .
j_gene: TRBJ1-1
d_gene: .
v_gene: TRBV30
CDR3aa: CAWSVYRFGEAFF
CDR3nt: TGTGCCTGGAGTGTTTATCGGTTCGGGGAAGCTTTCTTT

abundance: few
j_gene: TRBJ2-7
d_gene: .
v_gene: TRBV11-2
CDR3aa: CASSLISTGSLLGEQYF
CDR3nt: TGTGCCAGCAGCTTAATATCGACGGGGTCGCTCCTGGGGGAGCAGTACTTC

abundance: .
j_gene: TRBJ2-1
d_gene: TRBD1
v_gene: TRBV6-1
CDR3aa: CASSEGTGLREQFF
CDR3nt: TGTGCCAGCAGTGAGGGGACAGGGTTAAGGGAGCAGTTCTTC

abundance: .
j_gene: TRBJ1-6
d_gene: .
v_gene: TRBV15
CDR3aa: CATSRDGAPGSPLHF
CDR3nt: TGTGCCACCAGCAGAGATGGGGCTCCTGGATCACCCCTCCACTTT

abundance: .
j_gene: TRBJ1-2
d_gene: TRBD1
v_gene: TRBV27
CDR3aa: CASSQGQGAAGYTF
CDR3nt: TGTGCCAGCAGTCAAGGACAGGGGGCCGCGGGCTACACCTTC

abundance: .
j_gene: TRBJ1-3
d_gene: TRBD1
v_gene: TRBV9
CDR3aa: CASSPTGEGGGNTIYF
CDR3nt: TGTGCCAGCAGCCCGACAGGGGAAGGGGGTGGAAACACCATATATTTT

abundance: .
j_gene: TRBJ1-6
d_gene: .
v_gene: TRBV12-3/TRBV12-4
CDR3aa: CASSPTFNSPLHF
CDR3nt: TGTGCCAGCAGTCCTACCTTTAATTCACCCCTCCACTTT

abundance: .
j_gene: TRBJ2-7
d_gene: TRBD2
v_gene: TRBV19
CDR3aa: CASSITGLAYEQYF
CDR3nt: TGTGCCAGTAGTATAACGGGACTAGCCTACGAGCAGTACTTC

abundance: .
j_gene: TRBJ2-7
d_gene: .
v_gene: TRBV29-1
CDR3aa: CSVVAYEQYF
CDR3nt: TGCAGCGTTGTAGCCTACGAGCAGTACTTC

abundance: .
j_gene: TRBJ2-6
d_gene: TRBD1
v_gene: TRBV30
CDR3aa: CAWKRDRGYSGANVLTF
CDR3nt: TGTGCCTGGAAACGGGACAGGGGCTACTCTGGGGCCAACGTCCTGACTTTC

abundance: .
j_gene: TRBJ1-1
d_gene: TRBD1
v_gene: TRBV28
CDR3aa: CASIEQGGTEAFF
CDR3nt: TGTGCCAGCATCGAACAGGGGGGCACTGAAGCTTTCTTT

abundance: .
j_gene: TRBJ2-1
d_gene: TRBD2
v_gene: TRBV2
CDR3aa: CASSRTAGAAYNEQFF
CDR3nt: TGTGCCAGCAGTCGTACAGCGGGGGCCGCGTACAATGAGCAGTTCTTC

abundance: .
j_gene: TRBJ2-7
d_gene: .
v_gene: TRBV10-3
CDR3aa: CAIRRGDTNYEQYF
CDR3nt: TGTGCCATCAGGCGAGGGGACACTAACTACGAGCAGTACTTC

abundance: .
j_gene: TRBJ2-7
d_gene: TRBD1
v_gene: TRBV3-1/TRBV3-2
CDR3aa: CASSHDGQGYEQYF
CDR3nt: TGTGCCAGCAGCCATGACGGACAGGGCTACGAGCAGTACTTC

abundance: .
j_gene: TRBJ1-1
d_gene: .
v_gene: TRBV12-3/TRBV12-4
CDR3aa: CASSGSQKAFF
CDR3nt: TGTGCCAGCAGCGGGTCTCAAAAGGCTTTCTTT

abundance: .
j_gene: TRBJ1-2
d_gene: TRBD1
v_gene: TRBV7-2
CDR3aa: CASSFIGTGVLDGYTF
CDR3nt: TGTGCCAGCAGCTTTATCGGGACAGGGGTTTTAGATGGCTACACCTTC

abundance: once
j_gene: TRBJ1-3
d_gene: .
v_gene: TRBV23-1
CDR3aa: CASSRPGPPGNTIYF
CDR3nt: TGCGCCAGCAGTCGTCCAGGGCCTCCGGGAAACACCATATATTTT

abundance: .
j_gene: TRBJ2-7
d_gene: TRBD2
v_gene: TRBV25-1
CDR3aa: CASSDWREGPYEQYF
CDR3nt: TGTGCCAGCAGTGACTGGCGGGAGGGCCCCTACGAGCAGTACTTC

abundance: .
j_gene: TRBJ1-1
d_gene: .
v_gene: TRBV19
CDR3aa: CASSILVMRNTEAFF
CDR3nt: TGTGCCAGTAGTATCCTGGTCATGAGGAACACTGAAGCTTTCTTT

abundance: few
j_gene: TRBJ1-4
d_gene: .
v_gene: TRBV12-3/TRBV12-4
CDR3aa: CASKRAANEKLFF
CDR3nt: TGTGCCAGCAAGAGGGCGGCTAATGAAAAACTGTTTTTT

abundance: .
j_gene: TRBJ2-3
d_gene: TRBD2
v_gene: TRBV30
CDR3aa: CAWSVPHWASGGTDTQYF
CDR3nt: TGTGCCTGGAGTGTCCCCCATTGGGCTAGCGGGGGCACAGATACGCAGTATTTT

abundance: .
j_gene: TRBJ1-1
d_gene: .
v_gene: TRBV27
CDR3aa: CASSLGLREGRLVTEAFF
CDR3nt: TGTGCCAGCAGTTTAGGACTCAGGGAGGGGAGGTTGGTCACTGAAGCTTTCTTT

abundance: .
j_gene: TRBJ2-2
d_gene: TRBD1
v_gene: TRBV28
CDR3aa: CASSLNRGTGELFF
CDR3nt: TGTGCCAGCAGTCTTAACAGGGGCACCGGGGAGCTGTTTTTT

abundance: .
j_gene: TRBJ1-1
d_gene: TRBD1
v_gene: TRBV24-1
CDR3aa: CATSATGTENTEAFF
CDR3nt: TGTGCCACCAGTGCTACCGGGACAGAGAACACTGAAGCTTTCTTT

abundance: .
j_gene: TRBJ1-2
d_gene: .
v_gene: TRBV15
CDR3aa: CATSRDRGAYGYTF
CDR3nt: TGTGCCACCAGCAGAGATCGCGGGGCGTATGGCTACACCTTC

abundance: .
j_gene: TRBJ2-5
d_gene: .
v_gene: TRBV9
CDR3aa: CASSPRTESQETQYF
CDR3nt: TGTGCCAGCAGCCCCCGGACAGAGTCGCAAGAGACCCAGTACTTC

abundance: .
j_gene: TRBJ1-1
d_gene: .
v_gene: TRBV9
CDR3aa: CASSVGSAGPGTEAFF
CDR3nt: TGTGCCAGCAGCGTAGGTTCCGCGGGCCCGGGTACTGAAGCTTTCTTT